The next 21 T cell receptor beta chains were all read from a single sample in a study of monozygotic twins with inflammatory bowel disease. TCRdb processed the 5' RACE reads again and assigns one entry to each CDR3 protein, with no DNA. This table lists more than 300,000 distinct CDR3 sequences. The sequencing input was blood. The receptor set was obtained from a human donor with ulcerative colitis or Crohn's disease, or a healthy co-twin of an affected twin (not recorded which).

The rearrangement links TRBV5-1 to TRBJ2-2; TCRdb's assignment of TRBD1 cannot be checked, as there is no DNA. The CDR3 has 15 amino acids. Germline values: CDR1 SGHRS, CDR2 YFSETQ. CDR3 protein: CASSEGRANTGELFF.

The J gene is TRBJ2-7, the V gene TRBV29-1; the TRBD1 assignment by TCRdb is unverifiable without DNA. CDR3 size: 12 residues. Germline V gene sequence: CDR1 SQVTM, CDR2 ANQGSEA. The CDR3 reads CSVEAGGDEQYF.

The chain recombines TRBV6-2 or TRBV6-3 with TRBJ2-2. The CDR3 consists of 15 residues. CDR1 is MNHEY and CDR2 is SVGEGT in the germline V gene. The CDR3 protein is CASSYSLVDTGELFF.

This CDR3 reads CASGPYAGSDTQYF. This chain uses TRBV6-2 or TRBV6-3 with TRBJ2-3; the TCRdb D gene call, TRBD1, has no DNA to confirm it. The CDR3 totals 14 residues. Germline CDR1 is MNHEY and CDR2 is SVGEGT.

The chain recombines TRBV20-1 with TRBJ2-7; no DNA is available, so the TRBD2 call from TCRdb remains unchecked. Germline V CDR1 and CDR2: DFQATT, SNEGSKA (reference sequence). The CDR3 runs 13 residues. This CDR3 is CSARDWTGDEQYF.

This chain uses TRBV20-1 with TRBJ2-7; TCRdb lists TRBD2, though no DNA is available to test this call. The CDR3 totals 12 residues. CDR1 is DFQATT, CDR2 SNEGSKA, per germline (reference sequence). Here the CDR3 reads CSAQGLAYEQYF.

V usage is TRBV11-3 and J usage is TRBJ2-1; the TRBD2 assignment by TCRdb is unverifiable without DNA. The CDR3 has 18 residues. Looked up from germline, CDR1 is SGHNT and CDR2 is YENEEA. The CDR3 here is CASSLEATSGGSYNEQFF.

The chain links TRBV4-3 to TRBJ2-7. The CDR3 consists of 15 residues. Germline V gives CDR1 LGHNA, CDR2 YSLEER. The CDR3 spells CASSQNSLSNYEQYF.

The rearrangement joins TRBV7-8 to TRBJ1-1; the TCRdb call, TRBD1, lacks DNA for checking. The CDR3 runs to 16 residues. Germline CDR1 SGHVS, CDR2 FQNEAQ. CDR3 region: CASSLHRHGQGTEAFF.

The chain's CDR3 is CASSLIAGVQETQYF. This sequence joins TRBV7-8 and TRBJ2-5; TCRdb's D gene call, TRBD2, goes unchecked for lack of DNA. This CDR3 spans 15 amino acids. CDR1 and CDR2 from the germline V gene are SGHVS and FQNEAQ. Based on the CDR3 plus reference TRBV7-8 and TRBJ2-5, the full variable domain is GAGVSQSPRYKVAKRGQDVALRCDPISGHVSLFWYQQALGQGPEFLTYFQNEAQLDKSGLPSDRFFAERPEGSVSTLKIQRTQQEDSAVYLCASSLIAGVQETQYFGPGTRLLVL.

The J gene is TRBJ2-5, the V gene TRBV13. The germline V gene encodes CDR1 PRHDT and CDR2 FYEKMQ (reference sequence). This CDR3 contains 13 residues. The CDR3 loop reads CASSWGFQETQYF. The full variable domain, with the rest looked up from reference TRBV13 and TRBJ2-5, is AAGVIQSPRHLIKEKRETATLKCYPIPRHDTVYWYQQGPGQDPQFLISFYEKMQSDKGSIPDRFSAQQFSDYHSELNMSSLELGDSALYFCASSWGFQETQYFGPGTRLLVL.

The chain is built from TRBV7-3 and TRBJ2-5; there is no DNA to check the TCRdb D call of TRBD1. Germline CDR1 SGHTA, CDR2 FQGTGA. This CDR3 region has 13 residues. CDR3 amino acids: CASSSGRPETQYF.

The genes are TRBV30 and TRBJ2-3; TCRdb designates TRBD2, a call that cannot be tested without DNA. This CDR3 is built from 14 residues. Germline assignment: CDR1 GTSNPN and CDR2 SVGIG (reference sequence). CDR3 region: CAWSNGGGLNTQYF.

The rearrangement links TRBV19 to TRBJ1-5; the D gene TCRdb calls, TRBD1, cannot be checked with no DNA. The CDR3 has 15 amino acids. CDR1 is LNHDA and CDR2 is SQIVND in the germline V gene (reference sequence). The CDR3 protein is CASSKGGGRNQPQHF. The whole variable domain, filled in from reference TRBV19 and TRBJ1-5, reads DGGITQSPKYLFRKEGQNVTLSCEQNLNHDAMYWYRQDPGQGLRLIYYSQIVNDFQKGDIAEGYSVSREKKESFPLTVTSAQKNPTAFYLCASSKGGGRNQPQHFGDGTRLSIL.

The CDR3 region is CSVWTGQSNQPQHF. This chain joins TRBV29-1 and TRBJ1-5; with no DNA, the TCRdb D assignment of TRBD1 cannot be verified. The CDR3 sequence is 14 residues long. Germline V lookup: CDR1 SQVTM, CDR2 ANQGSEA.

This chain connects TRBV5-1 to TRBJ2-2; TCRdb indicates TRBD1, and absent DNA this call remains unverified. The CDR3 is made up of 15 amino acids. Germline V gene sequence: CDR1 SGHRS, CDR2 YFSETQ. The CDR3 here is CASSPAYGGTGELFF.

The chain links TRBV12-3 or TRBV12-4 to TRBJ2-2; TCRdb lists TRBD1, though no DNA is available to test this call. The CDR3 has 15 residues. CDR3 amino acids: CASRTTGRDTGELFF.

V and J are TRBV12-3 or TRBV12-4 and TRBJ2-1; the TCRdb D gene call, TRBD2, has no DNA to confirm it. This CDR3 has 20 amino acids. The CDR3 reads CASSLVVGDSSLSSYNEQFF.

The chain joins TRBV12-3 or TRBV12-4 to TRBJ1-1. The CDR3 spans 14 residues. Here the CDR3 reads CASSFIGGGTEAFF.

This sequence joins TRBV7-9 and TRBJ2-3; lacking DNA, the TRBD1 call made by TCRdb goes unchecked. Germline CDR1 reads SEHNR; CDR2 reads FQNEAQ (reference sequence). This CDR3 is built from 14 residues. The CDR3 here is CASSFSPGSDTQYF.

The V call is TRBV20-1, the J call TRBJ2-3; TCRdb designates TRBD1, a call that cannot be tested without DNA. CDR1 is DFQATT, CDR2 SNEGSKA, per germline (reference sequence). CDR3 length: 16 amino acids. The CDR3 protein is CSARDPTATSTDTQYF.